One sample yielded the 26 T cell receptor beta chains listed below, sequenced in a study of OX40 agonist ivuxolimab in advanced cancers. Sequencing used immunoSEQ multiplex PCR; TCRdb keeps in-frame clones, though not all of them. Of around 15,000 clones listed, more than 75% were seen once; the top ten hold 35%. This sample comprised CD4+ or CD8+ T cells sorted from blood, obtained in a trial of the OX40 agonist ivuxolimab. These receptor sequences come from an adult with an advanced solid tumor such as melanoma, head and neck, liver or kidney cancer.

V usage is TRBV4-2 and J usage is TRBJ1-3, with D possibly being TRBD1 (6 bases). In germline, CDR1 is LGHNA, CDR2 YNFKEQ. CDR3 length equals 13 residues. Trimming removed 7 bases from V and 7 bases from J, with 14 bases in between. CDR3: CASTIGGRNTIYF. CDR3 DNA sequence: TGTGCCAGCACAATAGGGGGGAGGAACACCATATATTTT.

DNA for the CDR3: TGCGCCAGCAGCCAAGGACAGGGGAGGAACACTGAAGCTTTCTTT. It encodes CASSQGQGRNTEAFF. The genes are TRBV4-1 and TRBJ1-1; 8 bases are a match to TRBD1. The CDR3 runs to 15 residues. In germline, CDR1 is MGHRA, CDR2 YSYEKL. Unmatched junction bases numbered 2, after V lost 1 base and J lost 1 base.

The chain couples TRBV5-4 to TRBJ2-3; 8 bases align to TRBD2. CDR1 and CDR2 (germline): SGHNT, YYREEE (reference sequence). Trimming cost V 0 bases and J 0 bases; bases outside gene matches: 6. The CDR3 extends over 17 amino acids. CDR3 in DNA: TGTGCCAGCAGCTTGGAGGTAGCGGGGACTAGCACAGATACGCAGTATTTT. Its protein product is CASSLEVAGTSTDTQYF.

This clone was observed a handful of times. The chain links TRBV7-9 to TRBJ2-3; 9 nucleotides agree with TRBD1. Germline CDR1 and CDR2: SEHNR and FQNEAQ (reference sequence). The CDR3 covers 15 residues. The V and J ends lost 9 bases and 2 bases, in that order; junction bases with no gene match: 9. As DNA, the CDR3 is TGTGCCAGTTCCGAGGGGACAGGGCTCACAGATACGCAGTATTTT. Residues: CASSEGTGLTDTQYF.

The CDR3 is CASSSTPRTGVTDTQYF. CDR3 nucleotides: TGTGCCAGCAGTTCCACCCCCAGGACAGGGGTGACAGATACGCAGTATTTT. The chain has TRBV7-6 and TRBJ2-3; 9 positions agree with TRBD1. Germline assignment: CDR1 SGHVS and CDR2 FNYEAQ. The CDR3 has 17 residues. Trimming cost V 6 bases and J 3 bases; bases outside gene matches: 13.

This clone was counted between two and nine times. The CDR3 DNA reads as TGTGCCAGCAGCCCCCGACAGGGTATGAACACTGAAGCTTTCTTT. It specifies CASSPRQGMNTEAFF. The rearrangement uses TRBV9 and TRBJ1-1; 7 bases fit TRBD1. Germline-derived CDR1 and CDR2 are SGDLS and YYNGEE. V gave up 4 bases and J gave up 0 bases; unmatched junction bases: 6. CDR3 size: 15 residues.

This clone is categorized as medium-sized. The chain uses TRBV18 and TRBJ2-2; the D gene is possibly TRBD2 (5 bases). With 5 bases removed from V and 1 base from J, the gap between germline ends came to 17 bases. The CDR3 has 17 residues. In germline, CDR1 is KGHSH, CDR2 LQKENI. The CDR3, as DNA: TGTGCCAGCTCAGAAAGCGGAGATACGTTGAACACCGGGGAGCTGTTTTTT. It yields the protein CASSESGDTLNTGELFF.

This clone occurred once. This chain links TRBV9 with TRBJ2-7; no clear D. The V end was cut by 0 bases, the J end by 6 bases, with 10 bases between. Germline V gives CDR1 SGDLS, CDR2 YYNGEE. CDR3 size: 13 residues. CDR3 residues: CASSVAPPGEQYF. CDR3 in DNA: TGTGCCAGCAGCGTAGCCCCCCCGGGCGAGCAGTACTTC. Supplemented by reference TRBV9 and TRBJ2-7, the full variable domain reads DSGVTQTPKHLITATGQRVTLRCSPRSGDLSVYWYQQSLDQGLQFLIQYYNGEERAKGNILERFSAQQFPDLHSELNLSSLELGDSALYFCASSVAPPGEQYFGPGTRLTVT.

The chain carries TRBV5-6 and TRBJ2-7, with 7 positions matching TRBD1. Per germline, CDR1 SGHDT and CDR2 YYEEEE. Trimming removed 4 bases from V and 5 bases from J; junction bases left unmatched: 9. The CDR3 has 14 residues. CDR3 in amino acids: CASSPNPQGNEQYF. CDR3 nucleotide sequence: TGTGCCAGCAGCCCTAACCCACAGGGGAACGAGCAGTACTTC.

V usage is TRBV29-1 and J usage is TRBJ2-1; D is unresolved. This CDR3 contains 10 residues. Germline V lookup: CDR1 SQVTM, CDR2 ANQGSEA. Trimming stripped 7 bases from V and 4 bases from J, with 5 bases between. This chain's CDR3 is CSAAYNEQFF. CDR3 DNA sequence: TGCAGCGCTGCTTACAATGAGCAGTTCTTC.

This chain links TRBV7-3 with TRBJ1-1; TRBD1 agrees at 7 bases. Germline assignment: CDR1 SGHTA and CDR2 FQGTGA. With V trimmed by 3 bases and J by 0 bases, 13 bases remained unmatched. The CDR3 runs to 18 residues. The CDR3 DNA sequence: TGTGCCAGCAGCTTCTATCTTGTACCGGGACAGATGAACACTGAAGCTTTCTTT. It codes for CASSFYLVPGQMNTEAFF.

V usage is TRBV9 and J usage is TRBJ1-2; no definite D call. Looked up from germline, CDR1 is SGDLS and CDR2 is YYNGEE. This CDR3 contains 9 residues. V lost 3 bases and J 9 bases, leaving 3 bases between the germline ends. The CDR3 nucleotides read TGTGCCAGCAGCGCCCGCTACACCTTC. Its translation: CASSARYTF.

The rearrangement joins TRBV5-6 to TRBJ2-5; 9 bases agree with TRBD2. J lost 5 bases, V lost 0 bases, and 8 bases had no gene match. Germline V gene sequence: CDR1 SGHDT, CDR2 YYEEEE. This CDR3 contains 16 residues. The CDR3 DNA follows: TGTGCCAGCAGCTTGGGGAGCGGGGGGCCGCGGGAGACCCAGTACTTC. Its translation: CASSLGSGGPRETQYF.

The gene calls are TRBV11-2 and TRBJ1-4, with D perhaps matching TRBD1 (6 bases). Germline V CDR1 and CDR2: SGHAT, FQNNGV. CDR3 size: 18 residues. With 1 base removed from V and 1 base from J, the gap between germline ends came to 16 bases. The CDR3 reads CASSLVEDSLLTNEKLFF. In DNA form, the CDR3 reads TGTGCCAGCAGCTTAGTAGAGGACAGCCTTCTAACTAATGAAAAACTGTTTTTT.

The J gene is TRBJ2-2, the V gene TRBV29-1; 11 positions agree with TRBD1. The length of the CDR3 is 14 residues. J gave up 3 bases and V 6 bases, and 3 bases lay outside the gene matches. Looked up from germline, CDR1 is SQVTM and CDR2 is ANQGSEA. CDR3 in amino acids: CSVGTGGDTGELFF. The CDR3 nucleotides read TGCAGCGTGGGGACAGGGGGTGACACCGGGGAGCTGTTTTTT.

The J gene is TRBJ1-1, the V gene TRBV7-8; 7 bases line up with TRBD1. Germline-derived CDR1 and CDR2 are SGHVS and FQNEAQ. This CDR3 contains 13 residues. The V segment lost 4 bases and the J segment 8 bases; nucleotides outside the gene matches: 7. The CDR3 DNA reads TGTGCCAGCAGCTACGGTGGGGACAGAGAAGCTTTCTTT. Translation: CASSYGGDREAFF.

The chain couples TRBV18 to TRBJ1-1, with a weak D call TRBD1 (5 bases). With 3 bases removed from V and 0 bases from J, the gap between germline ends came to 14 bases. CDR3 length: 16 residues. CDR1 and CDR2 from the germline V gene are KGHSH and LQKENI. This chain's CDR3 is CASSPPRGSLNTEAFF. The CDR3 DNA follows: TGTGCCAGCTCACCTCCCCGGGGCAGCTTGAACACTGAAGCTTTCTTT.

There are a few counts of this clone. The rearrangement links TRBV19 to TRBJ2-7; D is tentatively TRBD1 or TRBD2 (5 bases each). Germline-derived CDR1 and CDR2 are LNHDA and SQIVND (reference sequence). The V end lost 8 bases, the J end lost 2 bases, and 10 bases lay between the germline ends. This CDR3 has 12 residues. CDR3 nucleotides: TGTGCCAGTGGGACCGGGGCCTACGAGCAGTACTTC. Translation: CASGTGAYEQYF.

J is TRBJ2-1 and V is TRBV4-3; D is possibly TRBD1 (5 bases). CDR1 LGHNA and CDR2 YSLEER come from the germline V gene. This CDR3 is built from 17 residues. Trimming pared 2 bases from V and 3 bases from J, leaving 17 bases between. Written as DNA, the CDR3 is TGCGCCAGCAGCCAAACAGGTGGGGCAACCATCTACAATGAGCAGTTCTTC. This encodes CASSQTGGATIYNEQFF.

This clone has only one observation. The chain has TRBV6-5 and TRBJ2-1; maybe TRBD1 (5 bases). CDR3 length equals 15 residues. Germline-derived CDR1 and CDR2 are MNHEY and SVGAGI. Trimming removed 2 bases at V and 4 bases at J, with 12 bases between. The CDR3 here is CASSYDSSEYNEQFF. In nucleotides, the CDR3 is TGTGCCAGCAGTTACGACAGTTCCGAATACAATGAGCAGTTCTTC.

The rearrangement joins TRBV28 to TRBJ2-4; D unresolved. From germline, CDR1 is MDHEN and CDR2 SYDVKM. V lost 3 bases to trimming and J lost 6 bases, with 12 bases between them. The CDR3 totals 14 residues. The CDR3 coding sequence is TGTGCCAGCAGTTTCCGGCTGGGCGTAAACATTCAGTACTTC. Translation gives CASSFRLGVNIQYF.

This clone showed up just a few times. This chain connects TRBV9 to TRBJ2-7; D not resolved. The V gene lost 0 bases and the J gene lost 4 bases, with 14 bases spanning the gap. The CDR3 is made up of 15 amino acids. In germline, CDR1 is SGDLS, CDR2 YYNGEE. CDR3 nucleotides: TGTGCCAGCAGCGTAGAATGGTCTAACCGATACGAGCAGTACTTC. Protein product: CASSVEWSNRYEQYF.

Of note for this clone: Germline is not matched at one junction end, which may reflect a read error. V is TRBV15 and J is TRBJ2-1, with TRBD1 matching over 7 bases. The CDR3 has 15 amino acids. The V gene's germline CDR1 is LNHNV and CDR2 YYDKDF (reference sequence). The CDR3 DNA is TGTGCCACCAGCCGAGACAGGGCTACACCGAATGAGCAGTTCTTC. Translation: CATSRDRATPNEQFF.

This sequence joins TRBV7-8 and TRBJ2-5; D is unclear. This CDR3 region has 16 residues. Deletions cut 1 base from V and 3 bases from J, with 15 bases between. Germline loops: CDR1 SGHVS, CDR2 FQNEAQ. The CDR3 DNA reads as TGTGCCAGCAGCTTAGTTAAGGGTATGAGAAAAGAGACCCAGTACTTC. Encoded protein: CASSLVKGMRKETQYF. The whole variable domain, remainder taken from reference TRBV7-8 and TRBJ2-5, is GAGVSQSPRYKVAKRGQDVALRCDPISGHVSLFWYQQALGQGPEFLTYFQNEAQLDKSGLPSDRFFAERPEGSVSTLKIQRTQQEDSAVYLCASSLVKGMRKETQYFGPGTRLLVL.

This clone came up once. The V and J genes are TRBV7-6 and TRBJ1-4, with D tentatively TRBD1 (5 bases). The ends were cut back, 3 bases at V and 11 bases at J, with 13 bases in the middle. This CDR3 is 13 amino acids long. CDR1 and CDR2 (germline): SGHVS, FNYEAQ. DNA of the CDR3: TGTGCCAGCAGCTTCGGAACAGGCTGGAAACTGTTTTTT. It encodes CASSFGTGWKLFF.

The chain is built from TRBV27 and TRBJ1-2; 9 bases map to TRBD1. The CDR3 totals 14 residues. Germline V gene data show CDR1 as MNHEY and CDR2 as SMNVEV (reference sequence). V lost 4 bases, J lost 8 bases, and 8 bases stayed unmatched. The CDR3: CASSWTGEIKGYTF. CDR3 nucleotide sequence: TGTGCCAGCAGTTGGACAGGGGAAATTAAGGGCTACACCTTC.